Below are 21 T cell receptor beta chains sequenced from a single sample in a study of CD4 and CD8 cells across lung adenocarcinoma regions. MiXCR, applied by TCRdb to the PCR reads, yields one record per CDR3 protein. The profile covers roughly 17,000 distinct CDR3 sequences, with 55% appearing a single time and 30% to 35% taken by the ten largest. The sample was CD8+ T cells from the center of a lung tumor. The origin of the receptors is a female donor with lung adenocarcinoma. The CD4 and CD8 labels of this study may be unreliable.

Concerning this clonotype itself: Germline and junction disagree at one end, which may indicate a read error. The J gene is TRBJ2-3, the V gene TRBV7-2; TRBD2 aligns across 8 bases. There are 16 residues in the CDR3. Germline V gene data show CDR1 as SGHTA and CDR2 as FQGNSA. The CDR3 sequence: CASSPGGLRATDTQYF. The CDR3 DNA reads TGTGCCAGCAGCCCGGGGGGGCTGAGAGCCACAGATACGCAGTATTTC.

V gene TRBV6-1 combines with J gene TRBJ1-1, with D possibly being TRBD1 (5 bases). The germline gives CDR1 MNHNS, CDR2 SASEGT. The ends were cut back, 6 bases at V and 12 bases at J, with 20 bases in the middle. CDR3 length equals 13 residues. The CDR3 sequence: CASSVNTSPGPFF. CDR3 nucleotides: TGTGCCAGCAGCGTAAACACGTCGCCGGGGCCTTTCTTT.

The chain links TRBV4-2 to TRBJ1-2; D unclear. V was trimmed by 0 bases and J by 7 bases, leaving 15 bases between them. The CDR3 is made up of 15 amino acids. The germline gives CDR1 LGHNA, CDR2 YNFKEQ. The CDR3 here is CASSQDLRMEGGYTF. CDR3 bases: TGTGCCAGCAGCCAAGATCTTCGTATGGAGGGTGGCTACACCTTC.

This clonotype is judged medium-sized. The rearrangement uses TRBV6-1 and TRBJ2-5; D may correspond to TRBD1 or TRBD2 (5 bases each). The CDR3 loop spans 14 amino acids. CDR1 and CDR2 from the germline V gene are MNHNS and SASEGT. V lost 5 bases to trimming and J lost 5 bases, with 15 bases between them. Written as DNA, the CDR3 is TGTGCCAGCAGTCCCCCGGGACCCTACGAGACCCAGTACTTC. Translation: CASSPPGPYETQYF.

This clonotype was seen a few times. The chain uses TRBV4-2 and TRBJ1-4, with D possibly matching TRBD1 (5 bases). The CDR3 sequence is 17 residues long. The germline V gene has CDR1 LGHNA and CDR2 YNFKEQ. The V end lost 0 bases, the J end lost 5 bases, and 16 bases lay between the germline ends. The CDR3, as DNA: TGTGCCAGCAGCCAAGAAGGGGAGGGTGGAAAGAATGAAAAACTGTTTTTT. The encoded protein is CASSQEGEGGKNEKLFF.

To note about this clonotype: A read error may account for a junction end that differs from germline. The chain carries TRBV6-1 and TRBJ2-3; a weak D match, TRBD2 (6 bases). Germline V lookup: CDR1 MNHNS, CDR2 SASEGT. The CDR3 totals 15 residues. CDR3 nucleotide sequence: TGTGCCAGCGCCAAGGGGCGGAGGGCCACAGATACGCAGTATTTC. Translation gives CASAKGRRATDTQYF.

The CDR3 region has the DNA TGCGCCAGCAGCCCCTACATATCGACAGGGAAGGGATACAATGAGCAGTTCTTC. It is translated as CASSPYISTGKGYNEQFF. V gene TRBV4-1 combines with J gene TRBJ2-1; 7 positions match TRBD1. The CDR3 loop spans 18 amino acids. With V trimmed by 4 bases and J by 4 bases, 16 bases remained unmatched. The germline V gene encodes CDR1 MGHRA and CDR2 YSYEKL.

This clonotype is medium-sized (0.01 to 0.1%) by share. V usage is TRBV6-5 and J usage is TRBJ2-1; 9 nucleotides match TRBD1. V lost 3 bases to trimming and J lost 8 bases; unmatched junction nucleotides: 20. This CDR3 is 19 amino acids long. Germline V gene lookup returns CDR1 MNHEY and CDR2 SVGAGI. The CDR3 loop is CASSYPGQGNARGRDEQFF. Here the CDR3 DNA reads TGTGCCAGCAGTTATCCGGGACAGGGTAATGCCCGTGGGAGGGATGAGCAGTTCTTC.

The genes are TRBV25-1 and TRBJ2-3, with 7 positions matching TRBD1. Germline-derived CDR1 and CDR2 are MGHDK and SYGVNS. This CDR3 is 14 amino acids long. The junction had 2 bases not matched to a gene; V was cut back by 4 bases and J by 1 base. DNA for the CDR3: TGTGCCAGCAGTGTAACAGGGGGCACAGATACGCAGTATTTT. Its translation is CASSVTGGTDTQYF.

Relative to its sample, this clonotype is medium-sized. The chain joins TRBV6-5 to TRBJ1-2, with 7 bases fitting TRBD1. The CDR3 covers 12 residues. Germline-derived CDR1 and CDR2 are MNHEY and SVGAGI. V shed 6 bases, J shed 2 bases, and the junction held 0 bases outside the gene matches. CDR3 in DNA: TGTGCCAGCAGGGGACAGAACTATGGCTACACCTTC. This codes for CASRGQNYGYTF.

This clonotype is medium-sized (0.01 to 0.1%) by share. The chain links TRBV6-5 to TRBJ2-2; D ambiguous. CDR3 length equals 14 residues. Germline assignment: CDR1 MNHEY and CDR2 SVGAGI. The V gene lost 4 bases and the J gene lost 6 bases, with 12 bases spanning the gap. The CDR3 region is CASSWERVAGELFF. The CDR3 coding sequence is TGTGCCAGCAGTTGGGAAAGGGTGGCCGGGGAGCTGTTTTTT.

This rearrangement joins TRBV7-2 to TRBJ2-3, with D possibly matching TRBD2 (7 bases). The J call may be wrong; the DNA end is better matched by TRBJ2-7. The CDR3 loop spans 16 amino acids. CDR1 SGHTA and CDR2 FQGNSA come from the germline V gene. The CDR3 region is CASAGSGGRDQDTQYF. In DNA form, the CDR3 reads TGTGCCAGCGCGGGCTCCGGGGGGCGGGACCAAGATACGCAGTACTTC.

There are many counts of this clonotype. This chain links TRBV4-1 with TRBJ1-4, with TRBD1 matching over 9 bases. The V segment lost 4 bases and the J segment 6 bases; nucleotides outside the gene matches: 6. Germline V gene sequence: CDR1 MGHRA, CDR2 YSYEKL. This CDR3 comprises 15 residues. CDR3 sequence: CASSPPRDRDEKLFF. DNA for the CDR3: TGCGCCAGCAGCCCACCTCGGGACAGGGATGAAAAACTGTTTTTT.

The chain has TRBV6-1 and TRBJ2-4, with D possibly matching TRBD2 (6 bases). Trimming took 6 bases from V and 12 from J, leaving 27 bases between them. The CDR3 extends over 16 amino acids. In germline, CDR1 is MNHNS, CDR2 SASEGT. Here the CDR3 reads CASRDPGVGSTDTQYF. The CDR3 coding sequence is TGTGCCAGCAGGGACCCGGGGGTGGGATCCACAGATACTCAGTACTTC.

Here the CDR3 DNA reads TGTGCCAGCAGTGGCACTAGCGGCACAGATACGCAGTATTTT. Residues: CASSGTSGTDTQYF. The chain couples TRBV6-1 to TRBJ2-3, with 7 bases aligning to TRBD2. Germline lookup yields CDR1 MNHNS and CDR2 SASEGT. The CDR3 sequence is 14 residues long. Trimming cost V 4 bases and J 1 base; bases outside gene matches: 2.

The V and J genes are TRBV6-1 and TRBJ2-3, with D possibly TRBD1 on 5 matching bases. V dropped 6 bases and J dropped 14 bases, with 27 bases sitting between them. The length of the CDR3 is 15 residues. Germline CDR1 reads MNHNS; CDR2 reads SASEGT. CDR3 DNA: TGTGCCAGCAGGAAAGGGGCTGCGAGCACCGGTGCGCTGTATTTT. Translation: CASRKGAASTGALYF.

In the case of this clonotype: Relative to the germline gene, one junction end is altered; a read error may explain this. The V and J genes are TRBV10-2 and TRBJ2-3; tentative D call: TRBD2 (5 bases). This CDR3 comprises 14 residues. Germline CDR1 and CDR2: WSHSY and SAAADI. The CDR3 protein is CGGTGLTGTDMQYF. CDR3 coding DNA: TGCGGCGGCACGGGGTTGACTGGCACAGATATGCAGTATTTC.

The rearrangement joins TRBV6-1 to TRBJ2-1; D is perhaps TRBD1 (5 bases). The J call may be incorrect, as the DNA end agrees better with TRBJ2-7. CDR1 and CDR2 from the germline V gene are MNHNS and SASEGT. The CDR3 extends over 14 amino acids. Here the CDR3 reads CASRPSTGSYEQYF. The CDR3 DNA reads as TGTGCCAGCAGACCCAGTACAGGCTCCTACGAGCAGTACTTC.

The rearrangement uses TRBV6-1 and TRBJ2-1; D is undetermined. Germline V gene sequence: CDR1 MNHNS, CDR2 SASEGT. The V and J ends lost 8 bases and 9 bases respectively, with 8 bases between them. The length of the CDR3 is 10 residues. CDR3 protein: CASSAGEQFF. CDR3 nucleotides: TGTGCCAGCTCGGCCGGTGAGCAGTTCTTC.

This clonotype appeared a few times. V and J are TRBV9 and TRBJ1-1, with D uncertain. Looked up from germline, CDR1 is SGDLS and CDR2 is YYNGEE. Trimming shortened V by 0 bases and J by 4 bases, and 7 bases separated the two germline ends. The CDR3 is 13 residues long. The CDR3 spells CASSVEFATEAFF. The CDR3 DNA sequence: TGTGCCAGCAGCGTAGAATTCGCCACTGAAGCTTTCTTT. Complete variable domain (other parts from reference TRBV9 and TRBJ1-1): DSGVTQTPKHLITATGQRVTLRCSPRSGDLSVYWYQQSLDQGLQFLIQYYNGEERAKGNILERFSAQQFPDLHSELNLSSLELGDSALYFCASSVEFATEAFFGQGTRLTVV.

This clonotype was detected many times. The CDR3 is CASSQSFSGQGSYNEQFF. The CDR3 DNA follows: TGCGCCAGCAGCCAATCGTTTAGTGGACAGGGGTCCTACAATGAGCAGTTCTTC. The V and J genes are TRBV4-1 and TRBJ2-1; the match to TRBD1 covers 9 bases. Trimming cost V 2 bases and J 1 base; bases outside gene matches: 9. The CDR3 spans 18 residues. Germline loops: CDR1 MGHRA, CDR2 YSYEKL.